A single sample is the source of the 27 T cell receptor beta chains below, sequenced in a study of blood T cell repertoires in COVID-19. The method was immunoSEQ multiplex PCR; TCRdb's version includes in-frame clones alone and lacks a portion of them. The sample includes under 200,000 clones, roughly 84% seen only once; the top ten take about 15%. Sequences were obtained from peripheral blood. The receptors derive from a woman in her 70s with COVID-19, enrolled during active disease.

This chain links TRBV2 with TRBJ2-7; 7 nucleotides agree with TRBD1. The CDR3 is made up of 13 amino acids. The germline CDR1 and CDR2 sequences are SNHLY and FYNNEI. V dropped 7 bases and J dropped 0; count of bases not matched to a gene: 3. The CDR3 loop is CASKGDSSYEQYV. Here the CDR3 DNA reads TGTGCCAGCAAGGGGGACAGCTCCTACGAGCAGTACGTC.

CDR3 in amino acids: CASSPTENEQFF. DNA of the CDR3: TGTGCCAGCTCACCGACAGAGAATGAGCAGTTCTTC. The V call is TRBV18, the J call TRBJ2-1; maybe TRBD1 (5 bases). Germline assignment: CDR1 KGHSH and CDR2 LQKENI. The V end lost 3 bases, the J end lost 7 bases, and 7 bases lay between the germline ends. This CDR3 is 12 amino acids long.

This rearrangement joins TRBV7-2 to TRBJ2-1; perhaps TRBD1 as D (7 bases). V lost 5 bases to trimming and J lost 3 bases, with 14 bases between them. The CDR3 sequence is 15 residues long. Germline V gene data show CDR1 as SGHTA and CDR2 as FQGNSA. CDR3 in amino acids: CASSTRGVGYNEQFF. CDR3 DNA: TGTGCCAGCAGCACCAGGGGGGTGGGCTACAATGAGCAGTTCTTC.

The chain uses TRBV24-1 and TRBJ1-2; 7 bases match TRBD1. This CDR3 comprises 15 residues. Looked up from germline, CDR1 is KGHDR and CDR2 is SFDVKD. V was pared by 6 bases and J by 4 bases, with 10 bases of the junction left unmatched. Here the CDR3 DNA reads TGTGCCACCAGTTTCCCAAGGGGGACAGTCTATGGCTACACCTTC. Translation gives CATSFPRGTVYGYTF.

V is TRBV9 and J is TRBJ1-3; 9 nucleotides line up with TRBD1. CDR1 SGDLS and CDR2 YYNGEE come from the germline V gene. J lost 3 bases, V lost 0 bases, and 4 bases had no gene match. The CDR3 has 16 residues. Here the CDR3 DNA reads TGTGCCAGCAGCGTAGCGACAGGGGGAAATGGAAACACCATATATTTT. Its translation: CASSVATGGNGNTIYF.

The genes are TRBV5-4 and TRBJ2-3; tentative D call: TRBD1 (5 bases). The CDR3 has 14 amino acids. Germline CDR1 is SGHNT and CDR2 is YYREEE (reference sequence). The V end lost 4 bases, the J end lost 1 base, and 10 bases lay between the germline ends. The CDR3 sequence is CASSPEGGTDTQYF. In DNA form, the CDR3 reads TGTGCCAGCAGCCCTGAAGGGGGCACAGATACGCAGTATTTT.

This sequence joins TRBV5-5 and TRBJ1-1; tentative D call: TRBD1 (6 bases). Germline lookup yields CDR1 SGHKS and CDR2 YYEKEE (reference sequence). The germline V and J ends were trimmed by 4 bases and 4 bases, with 26 bases remaining between them. CDR3 length: 18 amino acids. DNA for the CDR3: TGTGCCAGCAGCAATGAATTCGCGTCAGGGGTGGGTGGCACTGAAGCTTTCTTT. This encodes CASSNEFASGVGGTEAFF.

The rearrangement links TRBV28 to TRBJ2-2; tentative D call: TRBD1 (5 bases). The CDR3 totals 15 residues. The ends were cut back, 5 bases at V and 4 bases at J, with 14 bases in the middle. Germline CDR1 reads MDHEN; CDR2 reads SYDVKM. CDR3 sequence reads: CASSPVQGFTGELFF. The CDR3 DNA follows: TGTGCCAGCAGTCCGGTGCAGGGATTCACCGGGGAGCTGTTTTTT.

The J gene is TRBJ1-1, the V gene TRBV6-5; perhaps TRBD1 as D (6 bases). Per the germline V gene, CDR1 is MNHEY and CDR2 is SVGAGI. Trimming stripped 6 bases from V and 5 bases from J, with 13 bases between. The CDR3 spans 13 residues. The CDR3 nucleotides read TGTGCCAGCAGCTCTGGGACACTAACTGAAGCTTTCTTT. It encodes CASSSGTLTEAFF.

The J gene is TRBJ2-1, the V gene TRBV5-1, with 13 bases matching TRBD2. The germline CDR1 and CDR2 sequences are SGHRS and YFSETQ. The CDR3 has 17 residues. V was clipped by 3 bases and J by 5 bases; unmatched bases: 8. CDR3: CASSSNALAGGHNEQFF. The CDR3 DNA sequence: TGCGCCAGCAGCTCCAATGCACTAGCGGGAGGGCACAATGAGCAGTTCTTC.

The chain combines TRBV7-2 with TRBJ1-4; D not resolved. The CDR3 spans 14 residues. Trimming pared 3 bases from V and 7 bases from J, leaving 12 bases between. Germline V gene data show CDR1 as SGHTA and CDR2 as FQGNSA. CDR3 DNA sequence: TGTGCCAGCAGCTTCGACGGAGTGGGTGAAAAACTGTTTTTT. This translates into CASSFDGVGEKLFF.

The rearrangement joins TRBV5-1 to TRBJ2-7; 8 nucleotides line up with TRBD2. J lost 0 bases, V lost 4 bases, and 9 bases had no gene match. Germline CDR1 reads SGHRS; CDR2 reads YFSETQ. The length of the CDR3 is 16 residues. CDR3: CASSPALAANSYEQYF. CDR3 DNA sequence: TGCGCCAGCAGCCCGGCACTAGCGGCAAACTCCTACGAGCAGTACTTC.

This sequence joins TRBV19 and TRBJ1-1, with 10 bases fitting TRBD1. CDR1 and CDR2 (germline): LNHDA, SQIVND (reference sequence). The CDR3 has 14 amino acids. Losses at the gene ends were 6 bases for V and 5 bases for J; bases not matched to a gene: 6. The DNA for the CDR3 is TGTGCCAGTAGAATAAGGGACAGGGGTACTGAAGCTTTCTTT. This translates into CASRIRDRGTEAFF.

The gene calls are TRBV9 and TRBJ2-2; D perhaps matches TRBD2 (6 bases). Trimming shortened V by 0 bases and J by 6 bases, and 15 bases separated the two germline ends. Looked up from germline, CDR1 is SGDLS and CDR2 is YYNGEE. This CDR3 region has 16 residues. The CDR3 DNA is TGTGCCAGCAGCGTAGAGTCTACGGGGGTTTCCGGGGAGCTGTTTTTT. This translates into CASSVESTGVSGELFF.

In nucleotides, the CDR3 is TGTGCCAGCAGCCCCGACAGGAATCAGCCCCAGCATTTT. Amino acid sequence: CASSPDRNQPQHF. The chain carries TRBV7-2 and TRBJ1-5, with D possibly being TRBD1 (6 bases). V was shortened by 5 bases and J by 4 bases, with 9 bases between the two germline ends. CDR1 and CDR2 (germline): SGHTA, FQGNSA. The CDR3 has 13 residues.

V is TRBV5-1 and J is TRBJ2-1, with TRBD2 matching over 7 bases. Germline values: CDR1 SGHRS, CDR2 YFSETQ. The CDR3 covers 14 residues. V shed 4 bases, J shed 5 bases, and the junction held 6 bases outside the gene matches. CDR3 sequence reads: CASSTSGGNNEQFF. CDR3 sequence (DNA): TGCGCCAGCAGCACTTCGGGGGGTAACAATGAGCAGTTCTTC.

The chain links TRBV19 to TRBJ1-6; tentatively, D is TRBD1 (5 bases). CDR3 length: 15 amino acids. Germline V gives CDR1 LNHDA, CDR2 SQIVND (reference sequence). V shed 6 bases and J shed 10 bases, with 19 bases lying between them. Here the CDR3 reads CASSTGAKGWSPLHF. Here the CDR3 DNA reads TGTGCCAGTAGCACGGGAGCTAAGGGGTGGTCACCCCTCCACTTT.

This chain uses TRBV7-2 with TRBJ2-4; TRBD2 matches at 7 bases. The CDR3 is 16 amino acids. Losses at the gene ends were 1 base for V and 1 base for J; bases not matched to a gene: 4. The germline CDR1 and CDR2 sequences are SGHTA and FQGNSA. The CDR3, as DNA: TGTGCCAGCAGCTTAGATGGGGGAGGGGCCAAAAACATTCAGTACTTC. It is translated as CASSLDGGGAKNIQYF.

For the CDR3, the DNA is TGTGCCATCAGTAGGGACAGTGAGAGCTACACCTTC. Translated, it gives CAISRDSESYTF. The genes are TRBV10-3 and TRBJ1-2, with 7 bases identical to TRBD1. This CDR3 contains 12 residues. The V gene's germline CDR1 is ENHRY and CDR2 SYGVKD. Germline trimming cut 5 bases from V and 9 bases from J; bases unmatched to any gene: 6.

The chain joins TRBV6-1 to TRBJ1-2; 9 bases agree with TRBD1. Germline-derived CDR1 and CDR2 are MNHNS and SASEGT. Trimming took 3 bases from V and 4 from J; bases not matched to a gene: 6. CDR3 length equals 15 residues. CDR3 residues: CASSDPGQGSYGYTF. DNA of the CDR3: TGTGCCAGCAGTGACCCGGGACAGGGCTCCTATGGCTACACCTTC.

V and J are TRBV29-1 and TRBJ1-1; the D gene is possibly TRBD1 (5 bases). Germline-derived CDR1 and CDR2 are SQVTM and ANQGSEA. V was trimmed by 3 bases and J by 0 bases, leaving 11 bases between them. CDR3 length equals 14 residues. As DNA, the CDR3 is TGCAGCGTTGACAGGACATCGATGAACACTGAAGCTTTCTTT. Encoded protein: CSVDRTSMNTEAFF.

This clone was found once. The V call is TRBV3-1 (or the pseudogene TRBV3-2), the J call TRBJ1-5, with a weak D call TRBD1 (6 bases). The germline V gene encodes CDR1 LGHDT and CDR2 YNNKEL (reference sequence). CDR3 length: 15 residues. The ends were cut back, 4 bases at V and 4 bases at J, with 14 bases in the middle. CDR3 nucleotide sequence: TGTGCCAGCAGCCCCTCTTTAGGGGGAAATCAGCCCCAGCATTTT. Translated: CASSPSLGGNQPQHF.

The chain employs TRBV28 and TRBJ1-5, with unresolved D. The CDR3 covers 16 residues. With 4 bases removed from V and 1 base from J, the gap between germline ends came to 14 bases. CDR1 is MDHEN, CDR2 SYDVKM, per germline. The CDR3 reads CASSSRPNKSNQPQHF. The CDR3 region has the DNA TGTGCCAGCAGTTCGCGGCCTAACAAGAGCAATCAGCCCCAGCATTTT.

V usage is TRBV6-5 and J usage is TRBJ1-6; maybe TRBD1 (6 bases). CDR1 is MNHEY and CDR2 is SVGAGI in the germline V gene. The CDR3 consists of 15 residues. Trimming took off 6 bases at V and 5 bases at J, with 14 bases between the two ends. CDR3 in amino acids: CASRRGGRDNSPLHF. In nucleotides, the CDR3 is TGTGCCAGCAGGAGGGGGGGTAGAGATAATTCACCCCTCCACTTT.

The V gene is TRBV30, the J gene TRBJ1-5; no definite D call. CDR3 length: 14 amino acids. The V gene lost 3 bases and the J gene lost 3 bases, with 12 bases spanning the gap. The germline V gene encodes CDR1 GTSNPN and CDR2 SVGIG (reference sequence). The CDR3 is CAWSFGGDNQPQHF. CDR3 in DNA: TGTGCCTGGAGCTTTGGCGGAGACAATCAGCCCCAGCATTTT.

Worth noting for this clone: This sample includes further DNA sequences coding for the same CDR3. V gene TRBV6-1 combines with J gene TRBJ1-2; possibly TRBD1 for D (6 bases). CDR3 length equals 14 residues. The V end was cut by 3 bases, the J end by 3 bases, with 11 bases between. Germline loops: CDR1 MNHNS, CDR2 SASEGT. The CDR3 nucleotides read TGTGCCAGCAGTGAGGGGGGGGCCGACTATGGCTACACCTTC. Its translation: CASSEGGADYGYTF.

The genes are TRBV3-1 (or the pseudogene TRBV3-2) and TRBJ2-7; 12 nucleotides match TRBD2. The germline CDR1 and CDR2 sequences are LGHDT and YNNKEL (reference sequence). J lost 2 bases, V lost 5 bases, and 4 bases had no gene match. The CDR3 totals 15 residues. DNA for the CDR3: TGTGCCAGCAGCTTACTAGCGGGGGGACCCTACGAGCAGTACGTC. As protein: CASSLLAGGPYEQYV.